This TCR beta chain was captured by sequencing in a study of cytomegalovirus exposure and HLA in healthy donors. Study-level information: The roughly 120 validation repertoires used the same platform as the 666 first-cohort repertoires, a later analysis reported.

This clone was counted only a few times. Its antigen is unidentified. Study results and limitations: The majority of TCR sequences were rare, yet some public TCRs appeared in many donors. It was found in a later analysis that first-cohort TCR clusters tended to co-occur in the 90 to 150 validation repertoires. Cytomegalovirus-associated status was assigned to 150 or so TCR beta chains.

Profiling relied on immunoSEQ multiplex PCR, and the TCRdb table lists in-frame clones only, not all of them. The data show about 160,000 clones, with about 90% seen just once and 4.5% to 7% held by the top ten. The sequence came from a woman in her twenties or thirties in good health and CMV-seronegative. The specimen sequenced was PBMCs.

The CDR3: CASSGSWAAGTEAFF. CDR3 DNA: TGTGCCAGTAGTGGATCCTGGGCAGCGGGGACTGAAGCTTTCTTT. The chain is built from TRBV19 and TRBJ1-1; unclear D gene. V lost 5 bases and J lost 5, with 18 bases in between. This CDR3 region has 15 residues. Germline V gives CDR1 LNHDA, CDR2 SQIVND (reference sequence).